Listed here is a single TCR beta chain. In the authors' workflow: Reference gene primer amplification gave estimated nucleated cell counts. Repertoires were generated with immunoSEQ multiplex PCR, while TCRdb's copy carries only in-frame clones and drops some. V, J and clone size were drawn from that table, and D and trimming were deduced from the DNA. The sample has about 170,000 clones; 86% are singletons. CDR3 length: 15 amino acids. The V gene's germline CDR1 is WNHNN and CDR2 SYGVQD (reference sequence). J was trimmed by 7 bases and V by 6 bases; bases with no gene match: 13. The data stem from a study of blood T cell repertoires in COVID-19.

The sequencing input was peripheral blood. V gene TRBV10-1 combines with J gene TRBJ1-2; 8 bases are shared with TRBD1. The receptor comes from a man between 50 and 59 years old with active or convalescent COVID-19. CDR3 in amino acids: CASRDLGQGVIGYTF. CDR3 coding DNA: TGCGCCAGCAGAGACCTCGGACAGGGCGTTATTGGCTACACCTTC.